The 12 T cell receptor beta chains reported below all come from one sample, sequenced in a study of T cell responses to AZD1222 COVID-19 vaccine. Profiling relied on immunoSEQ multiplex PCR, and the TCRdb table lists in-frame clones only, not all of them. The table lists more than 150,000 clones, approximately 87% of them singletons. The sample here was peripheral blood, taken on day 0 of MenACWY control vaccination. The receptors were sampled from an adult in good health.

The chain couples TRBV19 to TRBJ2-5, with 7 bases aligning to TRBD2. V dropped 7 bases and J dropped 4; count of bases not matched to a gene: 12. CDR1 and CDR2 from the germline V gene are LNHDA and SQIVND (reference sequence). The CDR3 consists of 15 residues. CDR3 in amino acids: CASTPSGTRGETQYF. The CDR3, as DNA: TGTGCCAGTACTCCGAGCGGGACTCGGGGAGAGACCCAGTACTTC.

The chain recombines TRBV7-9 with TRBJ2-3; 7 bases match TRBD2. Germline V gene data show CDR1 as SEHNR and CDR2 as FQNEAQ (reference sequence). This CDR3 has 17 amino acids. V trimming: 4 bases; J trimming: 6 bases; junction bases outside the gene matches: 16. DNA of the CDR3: TGTGCCAGCAGCTCCCGAGGTAGCGGGTATATGAGGGATACGCAGTATTTT. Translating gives CASSSRGSGYMRDTQYF.

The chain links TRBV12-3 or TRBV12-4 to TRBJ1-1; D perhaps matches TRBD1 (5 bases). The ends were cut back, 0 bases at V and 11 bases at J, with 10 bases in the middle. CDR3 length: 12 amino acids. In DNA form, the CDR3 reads TGTGCCAGCAGTTTAGCGCAGGGTTCGGCTTTCTTT. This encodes CASSLAQGSAFF.

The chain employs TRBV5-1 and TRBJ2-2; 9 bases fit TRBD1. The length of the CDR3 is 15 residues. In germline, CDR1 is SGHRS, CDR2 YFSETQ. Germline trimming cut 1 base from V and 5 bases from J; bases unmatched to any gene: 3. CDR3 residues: CASSLRTGETGELFF. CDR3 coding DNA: TGCGCCAGCAGCTTGAGGACAGGGGAAACCGGGGAGCTGTTTTTT.

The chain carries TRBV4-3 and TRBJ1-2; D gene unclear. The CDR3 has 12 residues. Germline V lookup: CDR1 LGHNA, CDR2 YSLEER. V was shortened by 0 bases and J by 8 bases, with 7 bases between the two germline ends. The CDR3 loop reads CASSQEGWGYTF. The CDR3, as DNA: TGCGCCAGCAGCCAAGAAGGCTGGGGCTACACCTTC.

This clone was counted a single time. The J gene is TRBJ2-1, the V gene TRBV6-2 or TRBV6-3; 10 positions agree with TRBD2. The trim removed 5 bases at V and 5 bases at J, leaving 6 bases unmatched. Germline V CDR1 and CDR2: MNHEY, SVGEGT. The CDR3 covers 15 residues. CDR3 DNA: TGTGCCAGCAGTCGAAGCGGGGGGGCCAACAATGAGCAGTTCTTC. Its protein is CASSRSGGANNEQFF.

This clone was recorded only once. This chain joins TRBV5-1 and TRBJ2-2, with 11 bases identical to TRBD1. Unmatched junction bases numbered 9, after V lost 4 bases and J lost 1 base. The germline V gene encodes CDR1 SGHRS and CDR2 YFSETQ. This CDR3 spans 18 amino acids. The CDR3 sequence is CASSQIPDRGLNTGELFF. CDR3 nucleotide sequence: TGCGCCAGCAGCCAGATCCCGGACAGGGGGCTGAACACCGGGGAGCTGTTTTTT.

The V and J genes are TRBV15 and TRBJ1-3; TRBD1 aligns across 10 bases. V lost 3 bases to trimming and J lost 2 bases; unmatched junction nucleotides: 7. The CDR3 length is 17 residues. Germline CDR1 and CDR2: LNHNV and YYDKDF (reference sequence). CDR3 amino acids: CATSRGLGQGAGNTIYF. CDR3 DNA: TGTGCCACCAGCAGGGGCCTTGGACAGGGGGCTGGAAACACCATATATTTT.

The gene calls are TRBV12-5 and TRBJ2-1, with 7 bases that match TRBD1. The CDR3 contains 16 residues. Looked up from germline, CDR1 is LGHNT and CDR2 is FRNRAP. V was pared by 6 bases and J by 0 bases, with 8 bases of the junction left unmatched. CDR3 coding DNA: TGTGCTAGTGGAACTGGGGGACAGAGCTCCTACAATGAGCAGTTCTTC. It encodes CASGTGGQSSYNEQFF.

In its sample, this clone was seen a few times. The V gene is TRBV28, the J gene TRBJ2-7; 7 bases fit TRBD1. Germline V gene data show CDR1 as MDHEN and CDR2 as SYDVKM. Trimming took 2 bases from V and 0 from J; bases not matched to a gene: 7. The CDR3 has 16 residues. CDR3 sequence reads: CASSLKRGQSSYEQYF. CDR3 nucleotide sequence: TGTGCCAGCAGTTTAAAAAGGGGACAGAGCTCCTACGAGCAGTACTTC.

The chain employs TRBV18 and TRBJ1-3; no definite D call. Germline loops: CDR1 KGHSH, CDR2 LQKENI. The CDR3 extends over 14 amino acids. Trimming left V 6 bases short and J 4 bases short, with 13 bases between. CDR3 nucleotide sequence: TGTGCCAGCTCTTTGGGTACAGCCGGAAACACCATATATTTT. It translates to CASSLGTAGNTIYF.

The CDR3: CASSYEGQVTDTQYF. The CDR3 nucleotides read TGTGCCAGCAGTTACGAGGGACAGGTCACAGATACGCAGTATTTT. The chain links TRBV6-5 to TRBJ2-3; 8 bases are shared with TRBD1. V lost 2 bases and J lost 2; bases outside the gene matches: 3. The CDR3 has 15 residues. CDR1 is MNHEY, CDR2 SVGAGI, per germline.